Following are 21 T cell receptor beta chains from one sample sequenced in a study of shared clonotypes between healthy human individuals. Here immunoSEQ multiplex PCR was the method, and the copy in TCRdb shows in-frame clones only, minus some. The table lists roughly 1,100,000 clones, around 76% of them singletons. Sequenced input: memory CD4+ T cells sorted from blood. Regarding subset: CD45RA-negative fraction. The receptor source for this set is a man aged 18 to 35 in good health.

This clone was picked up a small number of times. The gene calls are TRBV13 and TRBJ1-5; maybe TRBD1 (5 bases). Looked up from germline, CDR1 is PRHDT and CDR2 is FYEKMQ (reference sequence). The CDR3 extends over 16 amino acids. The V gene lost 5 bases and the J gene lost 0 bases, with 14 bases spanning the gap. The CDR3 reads CASSPGQIFSNQPQHF. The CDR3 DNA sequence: TGTGCCAGCAGCCCTGGACAAATCTTTAGCAATCAGCCCCAGCATTTT.

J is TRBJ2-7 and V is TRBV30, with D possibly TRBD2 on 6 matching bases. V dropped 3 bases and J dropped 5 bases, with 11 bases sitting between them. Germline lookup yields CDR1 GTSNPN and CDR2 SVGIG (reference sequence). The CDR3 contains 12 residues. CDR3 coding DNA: TGTGCCTGGAGGGGAGGACGCCACGAGCAGTACTTC. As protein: CAWRGGRHEQYF.

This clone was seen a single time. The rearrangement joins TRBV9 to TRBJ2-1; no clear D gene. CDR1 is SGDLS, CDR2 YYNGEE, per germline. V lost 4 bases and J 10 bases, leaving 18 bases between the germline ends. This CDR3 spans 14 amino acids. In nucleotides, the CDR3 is TGTGCCAGCAGCCCTCGAGATGACGAAAGCGAGCAGTTCTTC. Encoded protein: CASSPRDDESEQFF.

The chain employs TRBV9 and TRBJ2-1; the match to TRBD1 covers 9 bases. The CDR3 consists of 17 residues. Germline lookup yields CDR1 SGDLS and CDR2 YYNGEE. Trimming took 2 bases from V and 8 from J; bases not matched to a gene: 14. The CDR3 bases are TGTGCCAGCAGCGTCCACCTTCCCGGACAGGGGAAGGATGAGCAGTTCTTC. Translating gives CASSVHLPGQGKDEQFF. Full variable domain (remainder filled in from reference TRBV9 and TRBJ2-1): DSGVTQTPKHLITATGQRVTLRCSPRSGDLSVYWYQQSLDQGLQFLIQYYNGEERAKGNILERFSAQQFPDLHSELNLSSLELGDSALYFCASSVHLPGQGKDEQFFGPGTRLTVL.

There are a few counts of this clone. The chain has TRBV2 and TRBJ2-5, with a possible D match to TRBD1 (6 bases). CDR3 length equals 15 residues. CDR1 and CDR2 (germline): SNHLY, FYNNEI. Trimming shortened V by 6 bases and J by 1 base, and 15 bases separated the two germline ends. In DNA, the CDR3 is TGTGCCAGCAGAAGACAGGACAAAAGCCAAGAGACCCAGTACTTC. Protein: CASRRQDKSQETQYF.

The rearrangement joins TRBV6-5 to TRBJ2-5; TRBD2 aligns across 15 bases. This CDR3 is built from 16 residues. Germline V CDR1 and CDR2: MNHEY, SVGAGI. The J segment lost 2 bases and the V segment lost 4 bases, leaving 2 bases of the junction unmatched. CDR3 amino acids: CASSWGLAGGQETQYF. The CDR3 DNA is TGTGCCAGCAGTTGGGGACTAGCGGGGGGTCAAGAGACCCAGTACTTC.

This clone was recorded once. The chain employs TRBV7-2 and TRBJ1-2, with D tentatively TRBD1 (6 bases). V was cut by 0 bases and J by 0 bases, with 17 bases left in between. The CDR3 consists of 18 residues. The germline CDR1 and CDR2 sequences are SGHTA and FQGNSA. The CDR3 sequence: CASSLAQGGLLANYGYTF. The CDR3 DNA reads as TGTGCCAGCAGCTTAGCACAGGGCGGGTTGCTAGCTAACTATGGCTACACCTTC.

In DNA, the CDR3 is TGTGCCAGCAGCCACCGAAGGGGGTACAATGAGCAGTTCTTC. Its translation is CASSHRRGYNEQFF. This sequence joins TRBV7-2 and TRBJ2-1, with D perhaps TRBD1 (6 bases). The CDR3 extends over 14 amino acids. V was shortened by 5 bases and J by 4 bases, with 12 bases between the two germline ends. Germline V gives CDR1 SGHTA, CDR2 FQGNSA.

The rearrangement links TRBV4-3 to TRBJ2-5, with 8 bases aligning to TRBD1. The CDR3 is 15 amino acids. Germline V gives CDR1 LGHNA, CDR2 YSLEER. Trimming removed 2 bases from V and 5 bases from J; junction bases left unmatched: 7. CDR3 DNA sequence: TGCGCCAGCAGCCAAAACCAGGGGGCGTGGGAGACCCAGTACTTC. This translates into CASSQNQGAWETQYF.

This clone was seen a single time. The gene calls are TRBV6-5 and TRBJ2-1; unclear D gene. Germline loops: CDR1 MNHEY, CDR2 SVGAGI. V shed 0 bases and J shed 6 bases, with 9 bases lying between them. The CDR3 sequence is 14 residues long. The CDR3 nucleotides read TGTGCCAGCAGTTACTCGTACGCAAGCAATGAGCAGTTCTTC. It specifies CASSYSYASNEQFF.

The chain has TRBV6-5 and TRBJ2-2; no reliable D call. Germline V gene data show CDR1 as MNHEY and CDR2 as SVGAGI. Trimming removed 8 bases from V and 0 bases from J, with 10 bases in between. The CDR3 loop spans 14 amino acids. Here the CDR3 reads CASSRLPNTGELFF. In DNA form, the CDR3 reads TGTGCCAGCTCGAGACTCCCGAACACCGGGGAGCTGTTTTTT.

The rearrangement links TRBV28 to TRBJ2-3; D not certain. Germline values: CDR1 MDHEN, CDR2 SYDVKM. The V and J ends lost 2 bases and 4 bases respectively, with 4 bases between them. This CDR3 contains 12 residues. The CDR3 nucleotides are TGTGCCAGCAGTTTAATAGCAGATACGCAGTATTTT. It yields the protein CASSLIADTQYF.

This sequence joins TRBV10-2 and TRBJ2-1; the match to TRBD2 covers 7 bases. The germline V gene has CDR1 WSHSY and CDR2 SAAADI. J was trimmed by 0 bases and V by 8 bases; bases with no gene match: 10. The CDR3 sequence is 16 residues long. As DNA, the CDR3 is TGCGCCAGCGCGCCCGGTATAGCGGGCTCCTACAATGAGCAGTTCTTC. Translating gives CASAPGIAGSYNEQFF.

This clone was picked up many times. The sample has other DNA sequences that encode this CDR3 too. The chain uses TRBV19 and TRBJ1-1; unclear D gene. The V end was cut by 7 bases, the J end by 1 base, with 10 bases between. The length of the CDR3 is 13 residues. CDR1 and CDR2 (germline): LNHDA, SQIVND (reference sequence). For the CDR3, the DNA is TGTGCCAGTACCTTACGGGGGAACACTGAAGCTTTCTTT. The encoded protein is CASTLRGNTEAFF.

The CDR3 region has the DNA TGCGCCAGCAGCTTGGAAGCCCCCCAGGGACAGGGCCATGGCTACACCTTC. Encoded protein: CASSLEAPQGQGHGYTF. V gene TRBV5-1 combines with J gene TRBJ1-2; 9 bases are shared with TRBD1. The trim removed 0 bases at V and 6 bases at J, leaving 12 bases unmatched. The CDR3 covers 17 residues. Germline V gene sequence: CDR1 SGHRS, CDR2 YFSETQ.

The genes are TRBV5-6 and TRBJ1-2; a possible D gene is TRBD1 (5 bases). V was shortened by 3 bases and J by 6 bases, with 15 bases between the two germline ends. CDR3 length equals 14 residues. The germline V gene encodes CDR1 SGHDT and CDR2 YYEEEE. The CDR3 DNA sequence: TGTGCCAGCAGCTATAGACGGGGGATTAATGGCTACACCTTC. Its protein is CASSYRRGINGYTF. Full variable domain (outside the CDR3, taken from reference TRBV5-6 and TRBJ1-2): DAGVTQSPTHLIKTRGQQVTLRCSPKSGHDTVSWYQQALGQGPQFIFQYYEEEERQRGNFPDRFSGHQFPNYSSELNVNALLLGDSALYLCASSYRRGINGYTFGSGTRLTVV.

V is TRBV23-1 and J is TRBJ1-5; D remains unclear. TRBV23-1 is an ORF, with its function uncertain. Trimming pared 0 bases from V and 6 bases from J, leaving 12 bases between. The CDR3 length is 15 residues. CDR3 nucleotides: TGCGCCAGCAGTCAATCGGAAGGGTGGGGTCAGCCCCAGCATTTT. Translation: CASSQSEGWGQPQHF.

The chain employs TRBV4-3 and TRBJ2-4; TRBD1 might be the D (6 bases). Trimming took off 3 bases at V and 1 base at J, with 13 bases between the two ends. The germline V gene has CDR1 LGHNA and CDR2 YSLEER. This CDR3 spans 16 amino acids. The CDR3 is CASSHSDTGAKNIQYF. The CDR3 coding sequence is TGCGCCAGCAGCCATTCGGATACAGGGGCCAAAAACATTCAGTACTTC.

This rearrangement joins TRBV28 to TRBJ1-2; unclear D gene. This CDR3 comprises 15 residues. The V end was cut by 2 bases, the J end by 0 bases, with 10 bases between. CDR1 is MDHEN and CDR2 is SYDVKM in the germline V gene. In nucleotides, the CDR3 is TGTGCCAGCAGTTTACTTGTGGAAGCTAACTATGGCTACACCTTC. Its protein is CASSLLVEANYGYTF.

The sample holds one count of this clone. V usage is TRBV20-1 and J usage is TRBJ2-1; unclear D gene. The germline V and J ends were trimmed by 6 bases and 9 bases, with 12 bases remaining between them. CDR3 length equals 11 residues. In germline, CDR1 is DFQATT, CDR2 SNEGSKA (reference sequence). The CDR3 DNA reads TGCAGTGCCACCCCCTCGGGTGAGCAGTTCTTC. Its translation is CSATPSGEQFF.

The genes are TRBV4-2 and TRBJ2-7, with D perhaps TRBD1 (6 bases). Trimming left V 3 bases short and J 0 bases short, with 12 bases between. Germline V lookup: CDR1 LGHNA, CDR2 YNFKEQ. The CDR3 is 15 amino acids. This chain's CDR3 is CASSHWTVHSYEQYF. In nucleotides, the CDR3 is TGTGCCAGCAGCCATTGGACAGTACACTCCTACGAGCAGTACTTC.